These 3 T cell receptor beta chains were sequenced from one sample in a study of OX40 agonist ivuxolimab in advanced cancers. Profiled with immunoSEQ multiplex PCR; TCRdb holds only in-frame clones, not every one. Counted here are about 100,000 clones, less than 95% occurring once; the ten biggest clones make up around 0.58%. The sequences come from CD4+ or CD8+ T cells sorted from blood, collected in a trial of the OX40 agonist ivuxolimab. The receptors stem from an adult with an advanced solid tumor such as melanoma, head and neck, liver or kidney cancer.

The rearrangement links TRBV7-6 to TRBJ1-2, with 8 bases aligning to TRBD1. The CDR3 consists of 15 residues. The germline V gene has CDR1 SGHVS and CDR2 FNYEAQ. Unmatched junction bases numbered 3, after V lost 1 base and J lost 2 bases. CDR3 in amino acids: CASSLGGQENYGYTF. The CDR3 nucleotides are TGTGCCAGCAGCTTAGGGGGACAGGAAAACTATGGCTACACCTTC.

The rearrangement uses TRBV11-1 and TRBJ2-1; TRBD2 aligns across 10 bases. Germline CDR1 and CDR2: SGHAT and FQDESV (reference sequence). This CDR3 region has 16 residues. Trimming took 2 bases from V and 8 from J; bases not matched to a gene: 9. CDR3 sequence reads: CASSLQGLAGVHEQFF. In DNA, the CDR3 is TGTGCCAGCAGCTTACAGGGGCTAGCGGGAGTACATGAGCAGTTCTTC.

The chain carries TRBV29-1 and TRBJ2-5; D ambiguous. Germline V gene data show CDR1 as SQVTM and CDR2 as ANQGSEA. CDR3 size: 13 residues. The V end was cut by 4 bases, the J end by 5 bases, with 14 bases between. CDR3 amino acids: CSVGRSARETQYF. The CDR3, as DNA: TGCAGCGTTGGTCGATCTGCTCGGGAGACCCAGTACTTC.